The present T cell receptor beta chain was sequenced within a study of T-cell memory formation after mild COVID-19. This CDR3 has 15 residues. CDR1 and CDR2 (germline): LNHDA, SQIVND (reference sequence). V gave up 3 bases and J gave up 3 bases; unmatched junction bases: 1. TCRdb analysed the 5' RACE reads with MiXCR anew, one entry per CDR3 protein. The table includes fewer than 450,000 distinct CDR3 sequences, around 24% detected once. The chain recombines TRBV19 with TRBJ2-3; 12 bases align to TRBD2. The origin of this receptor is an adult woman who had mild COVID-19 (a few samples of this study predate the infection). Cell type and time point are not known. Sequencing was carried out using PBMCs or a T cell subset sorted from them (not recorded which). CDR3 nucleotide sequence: TGTGCCAGTAGTATCCTAGCGGGGGGGACAGATACGCAGTATTTT. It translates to CASSILAGGTDTQYF. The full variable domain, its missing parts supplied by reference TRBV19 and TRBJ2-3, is DGGITQSPKYLFRKEGQNVTLSCEQNLNHDAMYWYRQDPGQGLRLIYYSQIVNDFQKGDIAEGYSVSREKKESFPLTVTSAQKNPTAFYLCASSILAGGTDTQYFGPGTRLTVL.